The source of this T cell receptor (beta chain) is a study of blood T cell repertoires in COVID-19. Study summary: Specimens from acute and convalescent COVID-19 originated in the United States, Italy and Spain.

The CDR3 totals 12 residues. The germline V gene encodes CDR1 ENHRY and CDR2 SYGVKD. Authors' processing steps: Estimates of nucleated cell counts were drawn from the amplification of reference gene primers. Only in-frame clones appear in the TCRdb table, and some are missing; sequencing was by immunoSEQ multiplex PCR. The DNA gave D and trimming, while V, J and clone size come from that table. The repertoire holds about 74,000 clones, around 90% seen once, with roughly 1.5% in the top ten. The V gene is TRBV10-3, the J gene TRBJ1-3; D call uncertain. The TCR comes from a man aged 50 or older with acute or convalescent COVID-19. The source material was peripheral blood. The CDR3 DNA sequence: TGTGCTAATTCAGACTCTGGAAACACCATATATTTT. It yields the protein CANSDSGNTIYF.